The next 8 T cell receptor beta chains were all read from a single sample in a study of blood T cell repertoires in COVID-19. Profiled with immunoSEQ multiplex PCR; TCRdb holds only in-frame clones, not every one. The sample includes about 60,000 clones, 75% to 90% of them seen just once. Sequencing was carried out using peripheral blood. Every receptor here comes from a man between 60 and 75 years old with acute or convalescent COVID-19.

The chain uses TRBV11-2 and TRBJ2-7; TRBD1 agrees at 9 bases. The CDR3 extends over 14 amino acids. Germline V lookup: CDR1 SGHAT, CDR2 FQNNGV. The junction had 7 bases not matched to a gene; V was cut back by 7 bases and J by 3 bases. The chain's CDR3 is CASIGGTGYYEQYF. The CDR3, as DNA: TGTGCCAGCATCGGGGGGACAGGGTACTACGAGCAGTACTTC.

This clone was recorded once. The gene calls are TRBV7-9 and TRBJ1-4; perhaps TRBD1 as D (6 bases). This CDR3 has 16 residues. Germline V gene lookup returns CDR1 SEHNR and CDR2 FQNEAQ (reference sequence). Trimming removed 1 base from V and 5 bases from J, with 14 bases in between. CDR3 coding DNA: TGTGCCAGCAGCTTAGAGGTTGGGGGCCTCAATGAAAAACTGTTTTTT. Protein: CASSLEVGGLNEKLFF.

The chain recombines TRBV7-8 with TRBJ1-1; TRBD1 matches 8 bases. V was pared by 0 bases and J by 5 bases, with 11 bases of the junction left unmatched. Germline V CDR1 and CDR2: SGHVS, FQNEAQ. The CDR3 sequence is 17 residues long. The CDR3 nucleotides read TGTGCCAGCAGCTTAGCGCTGTTTAGTCAGGGGGCAACTGAAGCTTTCTTT. Its protein is CASSLALFSQGATEAFF.

The chain is built from TRBV7-2 and TRBJ1-3, with unresolved D. The CDR3 covers 15 residues. CDR1 SGHTA and CDR2 FQGNSA come from the germline V gene. V lost 0 bases to trimming and J lost 2 bases, with 8 bases between them. The CDR3 coding sequence is TGTGCCAGCAGCTTAGCGGCAGGCACTGGAAACACCATATATTTT. Amino acids: CASSLAAGTGNTIYF.

J is TRBJ1-3 and V is TRBV28, with D possibly TRBD1 on 5 matching bases. The CDR3 loop spans 17 amino acids. V was cut by 2 bases and J by 1 base, with 15 bases left in between. The germline gives CDR1 MDHEN, CDR2 SYDVKM. The CDR3 nucleotides are TGTGCCAGCAGTTTACTTCCTGGAAGGGGATCTGGAAACACCATATATTTT. It encodes CASSLLPGRGSGNTIYF.

The rearrangement joins TRBV28 to TRBJ2-5; 10 positions match TRBD2. The length of the CDR3 is 14 residues. The V segment lost 5 bases and the J segment 1 base; nucleotides outside the gene matches: 1. Germline V CDR1 and CDR2: MDHEN, SYDVKM. Written as DNA, the CDR3 is TGTGCCAGCAGTGGACTAGCGGTCCAAGAGACCCAGTACTTC. Residues: CASSGLAVQETQYF.

V and J are TRBV2 and TRBJ2-1; D is perhaps TRBD1 (5 bases). The CDR3 is made up of 12 amino acids. The germline gives CDR1 SNHLY, CDR2 FYNNEI. Trimming left V 1 base short and J 16 bases short, with 14 bases between. CDR3 protein: CASSEGGPPKFF. The CDR3 bases are TGTGCCAGCAGTGAAGGGGGCCCTCCTAAATTCTTC.

The rearrangement links TRBV15 to TRBJ2-5; TRBD2 might be the D (6 bases). Deletions cut 5 bases from V and 2 bases from J, with 15 bases between. In germline, CDR1 is LNHNV, CDR2 YYDKDF (reference sequence). The CDR3 covers 15 residues. The CDR3 is CATSGWGEGQETQYF. The DNA of the CDR3 is TGTGCCACCAGCGGCTGGGGGGAAGGGCAAGAGACCCAGTACTTC.